Listed below are T cell receptor beta chains from one sample, sequenced in a study of blood T cell repertoires in COVID-19. Some clones are missing from TCRdb's copy, which holds only in-frame ones; the method was immunoSEQ multiplex PCR. The sample lists 98,000 or so clones; just over 70% were seen once. Sequenced: peripheral blood. These receptors all stem from a middle-aged woman with acute or convalescent COVID-19. Both conserved end residues are part of each CDR3. A D gene is named only where the DNA matches it firmly. Rows give clone size only sometimes, using once, few, many, or a class for an expanded clone.

v_call,j_call,d_call,clone_size,cdr3_nt,cdr3_aa
TRBV30,TRBJ1-6,TRBD1,NA,TGTGCCTGGAGTGAATACAGGGGGCCCCTCCACTTT,CAWSEYRGPLHF
TRBV28,TRBJ1-1,TRBD1,NA,TGTGCCAGCAGTGCCTGGACAGGGGATTCGAACACTGAAGCTTTCTTT,CASSAWTGDSNTEAFF
TRBV6-2/TRBV6-3,TRBJ1-5,NA,NA,TGTGCCAGCAGCCGGGGCATGGCCCAGCATTTT,CASSRGMAQHF
TRBV5-1,TRBJ1-2,NA,NA,TGCGCCAGCAGCTTGGAACAGGGTCGCGGCTACACCTTC,CASSLEQGRGYTF
TRBV7-5,TRBJ2-7,NA,few,TGTGTCAGAAGCTTATTCGGATTTTCTGAGGGGGACTACGAGCAGTACTTC,CVRSLFGFSEGDYEQYF
TRBV6-2/TRBV6-3,TRBJ2-3,NA,NA,TGTGCCAGCAGTTACAGCGGGTCGGGTGCCACAGATACGCAGTATTTT,CASSYSGSGATDTQYF
TRBV30,TRBJ1-5,TRBD1,NA,TGTGCCTGGAGTCTAACAGGGGATCAGCCCCAGCATTTT,CAWSLTGDQPQHF
TRBV7-2,TRBJ2-3,TRBD1,NA,TGTGCCAGCAGCTTACAATCCGGGACAGCCACAGATACGCAGTATTTT,CASSLQSGTATDTQYF
TRBV6-4,TRBJ1-1,TRBD1,NA,TGTGCCAGCAGTGAGGGGACAGGGGGCCCCACTGAAGCTTTCTTT,CASSEGTGGPTEAFF
TRBV21-1,TRBJ2-7,NA,NA,TGTGCCAGCAGCAAAGTTCCCCCAGGGTTTCCGGAGTACTTC,CASSKVPPGFPEYF
TRBV18,TRBJ2-1,NA,NA,TGTGCCAGCTCACCCCCGGGTGGATCCAGCTCCTACAATGAGCAGTTCTTC,CASSPPGGSSSYNEQFF
TRBV2,TRBJ1-2,NA,few,TGTGCCAGCAGTGAAGCGGCAGGGCAGAGCTACACCTTC,CASSEAAGQSYTF
TRBV28,TRBJ2-6,NA,NA,TGTGCCAGCAGTTTCGAGCACTCTGGGGCCAACGTCCTGACTTTC,CASSFEHSGANVLTF
TRBV7-9,TRBJ2-1,NA,NA,TGTGCCAGCAGCTCCCTTCGGACAGAAAGTGCCAATGAGCAGTTCTTC,CASSSLRTESANEQFF
TRBV3-1/TRBV3-2,TRBJ1-4,NA,NA,TGTGCCAGCAGCCCCACGGGGGGGACTAATGAAAAACTGTTTTTT,CASSPTGGTNEKLFF
TRBV7-9,TRBJ2-3,NA,few,TGTGCCAGCAGCTTTGGGCTCGGGGACACAGATACGCAGTATTTT,CASSFGLGDTDTQYF
TRBV3-1/TRBV3-2,TRBJ2-3,TRBD2,NA,TGTGCCAGCAGTAAAGGACTAGCGGCGCGCACAGATACGCAGTATTTT,CASSKGLAARTDTQYF
TRBV6-5,TRBJ1-1,TRBD1,NA,TGTGCCAGCAGTTACGGGGGAAGCGGGACAGGAGCTTTCTTT,CASSYGGSGTGAFF
TRBV13,TRBJ1-1,NA,NA,TGTGCCAGCAGCCCCCGACAAGGAATCACTGAAGCTTTCTTT,CASSPRQGITEAFF
TRBV9,TRBJ1-5,NA,NA,TGTGCCAGCAGCGCAAACAGGGGCAATCAGCCCCAGCATTTT,CASSANRGNQPQHF
TRBV5-4,TRBJ2-7,TRBD1,NA,TGTGCCAGCAGCCGGGGACAGGGGGCCCACGAGCAGTACTTC,CASSRGQGAHEQYF
TRBV5-1,TRBJ2-2,TRBD2,NA,TGCGCCAGCAGCTTAATGGGCCATGGCGGGAGCGGGGAGCTGTTTTTT,CASSLMGHGGSGELFF
TRBV12-3/TRBV12-4,TRBJ2-5,NA,NA,TGTGCCAGCAGTCTAAGGGAGGTGACCCAGTACTTC,CASSLREVTQYF
TRBV28,TRBJ1-2,NA,NA,TGTGCCAGCAGTTCAGACGGACAGAGGGTTTATGGCTACACCTTC,CASSSDGQRVYGYTF